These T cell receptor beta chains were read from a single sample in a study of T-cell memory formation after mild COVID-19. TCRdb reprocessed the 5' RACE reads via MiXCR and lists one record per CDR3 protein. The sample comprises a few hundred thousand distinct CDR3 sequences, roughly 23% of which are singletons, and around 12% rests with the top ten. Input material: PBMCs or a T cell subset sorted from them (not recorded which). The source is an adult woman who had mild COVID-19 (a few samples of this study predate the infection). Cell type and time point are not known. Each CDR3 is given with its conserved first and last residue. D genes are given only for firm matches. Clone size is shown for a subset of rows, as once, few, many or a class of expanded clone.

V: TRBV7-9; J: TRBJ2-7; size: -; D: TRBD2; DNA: TGTGCCAGCAGCTTAAGACTAGCGGGGGACTACGAGCAGTACTTC; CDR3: CASSLRLAGDYEQYF
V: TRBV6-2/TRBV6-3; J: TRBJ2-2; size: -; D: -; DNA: TGTGCCAGCAGGGGGACGTCGAACACCGGGGAGCTGTTTTTT; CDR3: CASRGTSNTGELFF
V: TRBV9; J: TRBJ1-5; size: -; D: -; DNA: TGTGCCAGCAGCGTAGGACCCAATCAGCCCCAGCATTTT; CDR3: CASSVGPNQPQHF
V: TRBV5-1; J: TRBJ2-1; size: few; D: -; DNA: TGCGCCAGCAGCTTGGTGGATATGGGAAGCTCCTACAATGAGCAGTTCTTC; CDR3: CASSLVDMGSSYNEQFF
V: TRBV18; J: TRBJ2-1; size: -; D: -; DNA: TGTGCCAGCTCACCTCAGGGTTTGAATGAGCAGTTCTTC; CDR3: CASSPQGLNEQFF
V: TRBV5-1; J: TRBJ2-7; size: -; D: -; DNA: TGCGCCAGCGCACCGGGACCAACGGGAGAGCAGTACTTC; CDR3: CASAPGPTGEQYF
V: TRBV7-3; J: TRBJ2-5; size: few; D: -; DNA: TGTGCCAGCGGAGCAGGGACGAGGGGAGAGACCCAGTACTTC; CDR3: CASGAGTRGETQYF
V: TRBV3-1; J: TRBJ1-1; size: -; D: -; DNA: TGTGCCAGCAGCCCTCGTCCCGGGAGCGACGCTGAAGCTTTCTTT; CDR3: CASSPRPGSDAEAFF
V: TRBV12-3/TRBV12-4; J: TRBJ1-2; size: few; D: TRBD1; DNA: TGTGCCAGCAGCCCAGCTAGGGGGCGAGGGAATGGCTACACCTTC; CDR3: CASSPARGRGNGYTF
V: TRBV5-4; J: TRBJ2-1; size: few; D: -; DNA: TGTGCCAGCAGCTTGAATGGGGTTAACTACAATGAGCAGTTCTTC; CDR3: CASSLNGVNYNEQFF
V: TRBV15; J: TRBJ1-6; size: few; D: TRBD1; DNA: TGTGCCACCAGCCCGACAGGGTCCAAAAATTCACCCCTCCACTTT; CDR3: CATSPTGSKNSPLHF
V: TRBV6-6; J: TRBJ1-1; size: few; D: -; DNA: TGTGCCAGCAGTTACAAAGTCACTGAAGCTTTCTTT; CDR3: CASSYKVTEAFF
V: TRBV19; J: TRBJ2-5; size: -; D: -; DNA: TGTGCCACCTCCTCCCTAAGGGGCCAAGAGACCCAGTACTTC; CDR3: CATSSLRGQETQYF
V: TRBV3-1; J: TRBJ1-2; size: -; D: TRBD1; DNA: TGTGCCAGCAGCCAGAACACAGGGGGTTTCTATGGCTACACCTTC; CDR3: CASSQNTGGFYGYTF
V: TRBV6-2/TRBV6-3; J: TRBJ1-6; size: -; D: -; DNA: TGTGCCAGCAGACCACGGCCAGCACCATATAATTCACCCCTCCACTTT; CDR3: CASRPRPAPYNSPLHF
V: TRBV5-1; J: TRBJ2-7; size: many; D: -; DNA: TGCGCCAGCAGCTTGTTTCCAGGGCTCTACGAGCAGTACTTC; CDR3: CASSLFPGLYEQYF
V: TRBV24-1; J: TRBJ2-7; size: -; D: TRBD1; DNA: TGTGCCACCAGTGATGGGACAGTACGGGACAGCTCCTACGAGCAGTACTTC; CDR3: CATSDGTVRDSSYEQYF
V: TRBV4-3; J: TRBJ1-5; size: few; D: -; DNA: TGCGCCAGCAGCCATGCGGCCGGCAGCAATCAGCCCCAGCATTTT; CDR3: CASSHAAGSNQPQHF
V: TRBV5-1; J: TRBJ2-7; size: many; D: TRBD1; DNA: TGCGCCAGCAGCCCCACCGACAGGGGGATGGGTGAGCAGTACTTC; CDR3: CASSPTDRGMGEQYF
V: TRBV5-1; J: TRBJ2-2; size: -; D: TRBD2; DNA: TGCGCCAGCAGCTCGACTAGCGGGGGTCACGGGGAGCTGTTTTTT; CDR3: CASSSTSGGHGELFF
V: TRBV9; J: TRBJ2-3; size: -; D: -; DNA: TGTGCCAGCAGCGCCACTCTATTTCAGACAGATACGCAGTATTTT; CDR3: CASSATLFQTDTQYF
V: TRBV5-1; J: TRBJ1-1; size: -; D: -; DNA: TGCGCCAGCAGTCGGGGCCTGAACACTGAAGCTTTCTTT; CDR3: CASSRGLNTEAFF
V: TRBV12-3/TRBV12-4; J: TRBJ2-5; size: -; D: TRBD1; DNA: TGTGCCAGCAGTTTTAGCGGGACAGGGGACCAAGAGACCCAGTACTTC; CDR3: CASSFSGTGDQETQYF
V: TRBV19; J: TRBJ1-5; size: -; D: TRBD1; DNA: TGTGCCAGTAGGGGACAGCCGGGCGGCAATCAGCCCCAGCATTTT; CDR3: CASRGQPGGNQPQHF
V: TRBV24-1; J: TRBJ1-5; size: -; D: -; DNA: TGTGCCACCAGTGATTTGAAGTCCAATAGCAATCAGCCCCAGCATTTT; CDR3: CATSDLKSNSNQPQHF
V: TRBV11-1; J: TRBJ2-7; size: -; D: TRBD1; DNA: TGTGCCAGCAGCTTCTGGGGACAGGACGCCGAGCAGTACTTC; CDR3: CASSFWGQDAEQYF
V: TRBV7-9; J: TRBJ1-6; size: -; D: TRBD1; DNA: TGTGCCAGCAGCTTATCGCCCGAAGCGGCAGGGGGATCCCTCCACTTT; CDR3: CASSLSPEAAGGSLHF
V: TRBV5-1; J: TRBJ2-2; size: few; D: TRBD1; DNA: TGTGCCAGCAGCTCCCAGGGGGCCGGGGAGCTGTTTTTT; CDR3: CASSSQGAGELFF
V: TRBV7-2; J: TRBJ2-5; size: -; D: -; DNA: TGTGCCAGCAGCTTAGGTGCCCGGTACCAAGAGACCCAGTACTTC; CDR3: CASSLGARYQETQYF
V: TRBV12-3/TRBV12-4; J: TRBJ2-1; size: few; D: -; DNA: TGTGCCAGCAGTTTAGCCAGCGAGCAGTTCTTC; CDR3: CASSLASEQFF
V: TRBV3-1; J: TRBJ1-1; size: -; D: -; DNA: TGTGCCAGCATGGGGGTCGGGGTCGGAGCTTTCTTT; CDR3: CASMGVGVGAFF
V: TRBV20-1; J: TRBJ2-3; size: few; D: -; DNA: TGCAGTGCCGTCCCTAGCACAGATACGCAGTATTTT; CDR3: CSAVPSTDTQYF
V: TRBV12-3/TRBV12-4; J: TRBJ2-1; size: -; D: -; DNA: TGTGCCAGCAGTTTGTTAGGCGGAGGGGGCAATGAGCAGTTCTTC; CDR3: CASSLLGGGGNEQFF
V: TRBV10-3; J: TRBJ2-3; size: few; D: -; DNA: TGTGCCATCTGTCGGGGTAGCACAGATACGCAGTATTTT; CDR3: CAICRGSTDTQYF
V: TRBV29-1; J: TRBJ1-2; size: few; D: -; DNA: TGCAGCGTTGACCGTAAACCGAATTCTAACTATGGCTACACCTTC; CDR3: CSVDRKPNSNYGYTF
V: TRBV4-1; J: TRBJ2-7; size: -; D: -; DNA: TGCGCCAGCAGCCAAGATGGGGAGGGGGACGAGCAGTACTTC; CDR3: CASSQDGEGDEQYF
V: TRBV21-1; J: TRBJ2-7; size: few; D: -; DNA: TGTGCCAGCAGCAAAGTGACTTTACAGGGCCGGAGATCCTACGAGCAGTACTTC; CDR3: CASSKVTLQGRRSYEQYF
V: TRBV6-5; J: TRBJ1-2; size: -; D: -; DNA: TGTGCCAGCAGTTACTCGAATTGGGGTACTAACTATGGCTACACCTTC; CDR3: CASSYSNWGTNYGYTF
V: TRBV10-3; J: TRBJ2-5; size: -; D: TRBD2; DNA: TGTGCCACTAGGGATACTAGCGGGCCCCCCCTGAAGGGCCAGTACTTC; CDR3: CATRDTSGPPLKGQYF
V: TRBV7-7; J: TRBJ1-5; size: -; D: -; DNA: TGTGCCAGCAGCCGCGGGATCGGGCAGCCCCAGCATTTT; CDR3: CASSRGIGQPQHF
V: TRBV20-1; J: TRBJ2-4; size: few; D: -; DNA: TGCAGTGCTAGAAAGCCAAATTCGGGCAGTGACATTCAGTACTTC; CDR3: CSARKPNSGSDIQYF
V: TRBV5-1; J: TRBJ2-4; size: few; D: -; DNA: TGCGCCAGCAGCTTGGACCGCGGAGTAGCCAAAAACATTCAGTACTTC; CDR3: CASSLDRGVAKNIQYF
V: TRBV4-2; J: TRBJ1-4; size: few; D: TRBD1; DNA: TGTGCCAGCAGCCGGGACAGGGAGTCCCGGGGGGAAAAACTGTTTTTT; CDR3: CASSRDRESRGEKLFF
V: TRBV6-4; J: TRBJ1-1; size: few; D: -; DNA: TGTGCCAGCACCGACTCTTGGGCCGCAACTCGGGCTTTCTTT; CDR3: CASTDSWAATRAFF
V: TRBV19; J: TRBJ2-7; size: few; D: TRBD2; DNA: TGTGCCAGTAGTATGGACGGGAGGACTGCCTACGAGCAGTACTTC; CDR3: CASSMDGRTAYEQYF
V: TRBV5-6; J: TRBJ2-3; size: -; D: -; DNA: TGTGCCAGCAGCTTGGAGGGGCAGGGGAGAGATACGCAGTATTTT; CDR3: CASSLEGQGRDTQYF
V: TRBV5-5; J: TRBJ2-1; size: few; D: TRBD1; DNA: TGTGCCAGCAGCACGGGACAGGGGACCTACAATGAGCAGTTCTTC; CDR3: CASSTGQGTYNEQFF
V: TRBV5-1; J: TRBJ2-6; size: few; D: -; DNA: TGCGCCAGCAGCTTGTGGCTAGGTGGGGCCAACGTCCTGACTTTC; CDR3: CASSLWLGGANVLTF
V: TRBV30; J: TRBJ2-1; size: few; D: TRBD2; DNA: TGTGCCTGGAGTCCGGGACTAGCTTTCAATGAGCAGTTCTTC; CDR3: CAWSPGLAFNEQFF
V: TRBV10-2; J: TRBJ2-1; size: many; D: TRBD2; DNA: TGCGCCAGCAGTGAGGGGTCCGGGGGGGCGCTCTACAATGAGCAGTTCTTC; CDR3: CASSEGSGGALYNEQFF
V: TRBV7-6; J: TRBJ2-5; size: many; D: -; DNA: TGTGCCAGCAGCTTAGTTGGCAGGGGAGAGACCCAGTACTTC; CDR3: CASSLVGRGETQYF
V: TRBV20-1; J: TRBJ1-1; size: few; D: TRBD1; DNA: TGCAGTGCCGGGACAGTTCAGCGGGAGAACACTGAAGCTTTCTTT; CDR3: CSAGTVQRENTEAFF
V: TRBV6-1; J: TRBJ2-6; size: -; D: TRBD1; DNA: TGTGCCAGCAGTACCCGGGACAGGGGGCTCTCTGGGGCCAACGTCCTGACTTTC; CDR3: CASSTRDRGLSGANVLTF
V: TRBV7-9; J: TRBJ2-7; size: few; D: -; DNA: TGTGCCAGCAGTTCCCTGTCCGAGCAGTACTTC; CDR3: CASSSLSEQYF
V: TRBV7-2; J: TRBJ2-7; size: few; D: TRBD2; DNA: TGTGCCAGCAGCCCGAGAAAGGGACTAGCTCTCGAGCAGTACTTC; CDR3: CASSPRKGLALEQYF
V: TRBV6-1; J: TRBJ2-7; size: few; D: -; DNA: TGTGCCAGCAGTGAAGGTGGGGGACCCTTCTACGAGCAGTACTTC; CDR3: CASSEGGGPFYEQYF
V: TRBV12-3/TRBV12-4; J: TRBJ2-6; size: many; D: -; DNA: TGTGCCAGCAGCTTCTCTGGGGCCAACGTCCTGACTTTC; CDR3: CASSFSGANVLTF